This entry features one T cell receptor (delta chain) sequence. The target of this receptor is not known. A far bigger clonotype differs at one base, so this is likely a read error. Other DNA sequences in this specimen translate into the identical CDR3. The data are from a study of gamma delta lymphoproliferative disorders and STAT genes (dated by TCRdb to between 2018 and 2020). Regarding the study in general: Gamma-chain libraries were prepared from at least 50 ng of genomic DNA using the LymphoTrack Dx TCRG Assay. Since no corresponding Invivoscribe delta assay was available, delta-chain libraries were prepared following the standard operating procedure of the EuroClonality-NGS working group. Within a larger immunophenotypic and STAT-mutation study, TCR gamma and delta CDR3 repertoires were profiled by deep sequencing in Tgammadelta lymphoproliferative disease patients and healthy controls. A couple of gamma-chain samples and all delta-chain samples were sequenced twice to confirm results. Results the study describes overall, beyond this receptor: When whole repertoires were clustered, patient gamma repertoires were grouped separately from healthy controls, whereas no separation between groups was observed for delta repertoires. According to the authors, NGS specificity may be reduced at low frequencies, so whether leukemic clones are public or private needs confirmation. Leukemic cells were skewed toward terminal effectors, whereas control T cells likely spanned varied maturation stages, a difference potentially limiting comparisons between patients and controls. Almost every major gamma and delta clonotype in patients was public, meaning shared with at least one healthy donor, and only two gamma clonotypes were private to disease.

The CDR3 holds 17 amino acids from the cysteine to the phenylalanine. Left in the record is the CDR3 DNA by itself, 51 bases read in frame from the first base. Trimming takes 0 bases off V and 0 bases off J; junction bases not matched to a gene: 7. CDR1 and CDR2 are read off the germline V gene as TSWWSYY and QGS. For both patients and controls, peripheral blood mononuclear cells were isolated, and the genomic DNA from these cells was used for TCR sequencing. The control group consisted of about 23 healthy adult blood donors (median age approximately 66 years; roughly 12 males and roughly 11 females) who were matched to the patients for age and sex. In both library methods, multiplex PCR was carried out with primers targeting conserved V and J regions of the TCR genes. After purification and pooling, the amplicons were sequenced on an Illumina MiSeq platform. The original methods were these. MiXCR performed V(D)J alignment, clonotype assembly and translation, and VDJtools was used for functionality assessment and CDR3 repertoire analyses. CDR3 followed the IMGT definition, and analyses included only productive sequences that used functional genes, leaving out ORF genes and pseudogenes. A custom Python script was used to look across all patients and controls for identical amino acid CDR3s belonging to major clonotypes, meaning those with a frequency of >=5%. To compare clonotype frequencies between patients and controls, a one-sided non-parametric Wilcoxon test was applied. TCRdb reprocessed the public reads with the caller CATT; rows with the same DNA were merged afterwards. It is TCRdb's table, rather than the study itself, that gives the V and J calls and clone size. The sample data list 850 to 1,200 delta-chain clones, and roughly 1.5% of these were observed just once. Of the sample, roughly two thirds falls within the top ten clones.

What was sequenced was blood. The TCR originated in a human donor in good health. The rearrangement combines TRDV1 with TRDJ1, with 7 central nucleotides matching TRDD3. The sequenced DNA: TGTGCTCTTGGGGAACTATGGGGGACCCCATACACCGATAAACTCATCTTT. It encodes CALGELWGTPYTDKLIF.